Below, 7 T cell receptor beta chains from the same sample are listed, as sequenced in a study of T-cell memory formation after mild COVID-19 listed by TCRdb under 2021. The library was prepared using 5' RACE. TCRdb names Illumina NovaSeq 6000 as the instrument used. Through fastp at Q25 and MiXCR, TCRdb rebuilt clones from the public reads, retaining in-frame beta chains. Rows are combined by CDR3 protein, so each entry shows the most common genes and DNA. The sample yields roughly 300,000 distinct CDR3 sequences; under 8.5% were counted once. Roughly 22% of the sample goes to the ten largest clones. The source material was PBMCs or a T cell subset sorted from them (not recorded which). The source is a man between 18 and 35 years old who had mild COVID-19 (a few samples of this study predate the infection). The sample titles of this study are shuffled in the database, so cell type and time point are left out; the donor was told from shared clones.

The gene calls are TRBV12-3 or TRBV12-4 and TRBJ2-7; a weak D match, TRBD2 (6 bases). The CDR3 length is 14 residues. V was pared by 8 bases and J by 3 bases, with 17 bases between. The CDR3 nucleotides are TGTGCCAGCGCCGGCGGGGATGTAAACTACGAGCAGTACTTC. Its protein is CASAGGDVNYEQYF.

The chain recombines TRBV11-2 with TRBJ1-1, with 9 bases that match TRBD1. Germline V CDR1 and CDR2: SGHAT, FQNNGV. The CDR3 consists of 18 residues. Trimming took 0 bases from V and 0 from J; bases not matched to a gene: 8. The CDR3 coding sequence is TGTGCCAGCAGCTTAGACTACCGGGACAGGGTTCTGAACACTGAAGCTTTCTTT. Protein product: CASSLDYRDRVLNTEAFF.

This clonotype was picked up many times. The rearrangement links TRBV12-3 or TRBV12-4 to TRBJ2-3, with a tentative D call TRBD2 (5 bases). CDR3 length: 14 residues. Trimming left V 5 bases short and J 2 bases short, with 11 bases between. The CDR3 sequence: CASSQDYNTDTQYF. The CDR3 bases are TGTGCCAGCAGTCAAGACTATAACACAGATACGCAGTATTTT.

This clonotype was recorded many times. This chain joins TRBV12-3 or TRBV12-4 and TRBJ1-2; D gene uncertain. CDR3 length equals 13 residues. V shed 5 bases and J shed 4 bases, with 11 bases lying between them. The CDR3, as DNA: TGTGCCAGCAGTGTAGGACCGACCTATGGCTACACCTTC. It yields the protein CASSVGPTYGYTF.

This chain links TRBV7-9 with TRBJ2-4; D possibly corresponds to TRBD2 (5 bases). This CDR3 contains 16 residues. The V and J ends lost 2 bases and 1 base respectively, with 12 bases between them. CDR1 SEHNR and CDR2 FQNEAQ come from the germline V gene (reference sequence). CDR3 protein: CASSLREGPAKNIQYF. The CDR3 DNA reads as TGTGCCAGCAGCTTAAGAGAGGGCCCTGCCAAAAACATTCAGTACTTC.

Here the CDR3 reads CATSRAGTGNTEAFF. The CDR3 DNA follows: TGTGCCACCAGCAGAGCCGGGACAGGGAACACTGAAGCTTTCTTT. The rearrangement joins TRBV15 to TRBJ1-1; 8 nucleotides match TRBD1. After removal of 1 base from V and 1 base from J, the junction contained 2 bases not matched to a gene. The CDR3 covers 15 residues. The germline CDR1 and CDR2 sequences are LNHNV and YYDKDF (reference sequence). The full variable domain, in which reference TRBV15 and TRBJ1-1 provide the parts outside the CDR3, is DAMVIQNPRYQVTQFGKPVTLSCSQTLNHNVMYWYQQKSSQAPKLLFHYYDKDFNNEADTPDNFQSRRPNTSFCFLDIRSPGLGDTAMYLCATSRAGTGNTEAFFGQGTRLTVV.

This clonotype occurred many times. CDR3 region: CASSEWETGASTQHF. The CDR3 DNA sequence: TGTGCCAGCAGTGAATGGGAGACAGGGGCCTCTACCCAGCATTTT. The gene calls are TRBV2 and TRBJ1-5, with TRBD1 matching over 8 bases. The CDR3 sequence is 15 residues long. Germline CDR1 is SNHLY and CDR2 is FYNNEI. The J segment lost 11 bases and the V segment lost 2 bases, leaving 11 bases of the junction unmatched.